This T cell receptor (beta chain) is from a study of identical twins. General observations from the study: For out-of-frame beta sequences, excess twin sharing was weaker. The analysis was cross-sectional rather than longitudinal within donors. A lower insertion count was a feature of abundant cord blood beta clonotypes, with no such feature in memory repertoires.

cDNA carried unique molecular identifiers, and a universal primer site was added by template switching. Via MiXCR, TCRdb re-called the 5' RACE reads, giving one row per CDR3 protein. This table holds 1.5 million or so distinct CDR3 sequences, under 35% found once. The CDR3 runs to 13 residues. Looked up from germline, CDR1 is SNHLY and CDR2 is FYNNEI. Trimming removed 8 bases from V and 8 bases from J, with 16 bases in between. Worth noting for this clonotype: Its antigen is unknown.

This clonotype originated in a newborn girl in good health. The sample was cord blood. The gene calls are TRBV2 and TRBJ2-1; either TRBD1 or TRBD2 may fit D (5 bases each). DNA of the CDR3: TGTGCCAGCGGCTGGGGGAGTGAGGATGAGCAGTTCTTC. As protein: CASGWGSEDEQFF.